This T cell receptor beta chain derives from a study of CD8+ T cells in alopecia areata. Study at large: Patients in the treated group were given tofacitinib by mouth, 5 to 10 mg twice a day. Patients in the study were on tofacitinib for 6 to 18 months, then off it for 6 months. Study-wide points: Scalp samples also yield sequences of resident alphabeta T cells from normal skin.

Note on this clone: Its antigen is currently unknown.

Following extraction, RNA underwent reverse transcription to cDNA, which served as the sequencing template. Assay: immunoSEQ multiplex PCR; the TCRdb copy retains only in-frame clones and omits some. The repertoire includes fewer than 100,000 clones, around two fifths of them detected once, and 0.75% to 0.9% sits in the top ten. Sequenced material: CD4+ T cells sorted from blood. This sequence was found in a human donor with alopecia areata.

The CDR3 loop reads CSVEDQGDGYEQYF. Written as DNA, the CDR3 is TGCAGCGTTGAAGATCAGGGGGATGGGTACGAGCAGTACTTC. The chain uses TRBV29-1 and TRBJ2-7; 7 nucleotides match TRBD1. V trimming: 0 bases; J trimming: 4 bases; junction bases outside the gene matches: 6. Germline CDR1 SQVTM, CDR2 ANQGSEA. The CDR3 contains 14 residues.